This T cell receptor beta chain was documented in a study of shared clonotypes between healthy human individuals. The CDR3 is 14 amino acids. Germline CDR1 is SNHLY and CDR2 is FYNNEI. With 8 bases removed from V and 5 bases from J, the gap between germline ends came to 17 bases. The assay used deep level. Assay used: immunoSEQ multiplex PCR; TCRdb lists only in-frame clones, some missing. The sample records around 450,000 clones, roughly 77% being singletons. This TCR was recovered from a woman aged 35 to 49 in good health. Some clones in this sample may be carry-over from other donors' samples. Sequenced sample: PBMCs. V usage is TRBV2 and J usage is TRBJ2-3, with D maybe TRBD2 (5 bases). CDR3 residues: CASAAALGGDTQYF. The CDR3 nucleotides read TGTGCCAGCGCAGCGGCCCTTGGTGGAGATACGCAGTATTTT.